The 28 T cell receptor beta chains in this list originate from one sample, sequenced in a study of high-grade serous ovarian cancer treatment subgroups. Tumor tissue was taken before any definitive surgery or chemotherapy was given. TCRdb's copy holds only in-frame clones and misses some; the assay was immunoSEQ multiplex PCR. The table records approximately 17,000 clones, 73% of them present only once. Source material: tumor tissue. These receptors came from a human donor with high-grade serous ovarian cancer.

The gene calls are TRBV7-2 and TRBJ1-2; TRBD1 aligns across 7 bases. This CDR3 region has 16 residues. The junction had 11 bases not matched to a gene; V was cut back by 2 bases and J by 5 bases. Looked up from germline, CDR1 is SGHTA and CDR2 is FQGNSA. The CDR3 region has the DNA TGTGCCAGCAGCTTAACTGGGACAGCAAGTTTATATGGCTACACCTTC. This translates into CASSLTGTASLYGYTF. Looking up the rest from reference TRBV7-2 and TRBJ1-2 gives the full variable domain: GAGVSQSPSNKVTEKGKDVELRCDPISGHTALYWYRQSLGQGLEFLIYFQGNSAPDKSGLPSDRFSAERTGGSVSTLTIQRTQQEDSAVYLCASSLTGTASLYGYTFGSGTRLTVV.

Worth noting for this clone: A junction boundary mismatches the germline segment, possibly from a read error. Additional DNA sequences in this sample encode the identical CDR3. The chain carries TRBV5-6 and TRBJ1-5, with TRBD1 matching over 8 bases. CDR1 and CDR2 from the germline V gene are SGHDT and YYEEEE. The CDR3 has 18 amino acids. The CDR3 spells CASSLGPIGQGRNQPQHF. Written as DNA, the CDR3 is TGTGCCAGCAGTTTGGGACCTATTGGACAGGGAAGAAATCAGCCCCAGCATTTT.

The table lists this clone with a few counts. V gene TRBV2 combines with J gene TRBJ1-4; maybe TRBD1 (5 bases). V was pared by 8 bases and J by 7 bases, with 17 bases between. The CDR3 spans 14 residues. Germline assignment: CDR1 SNHLY and CDR2 FYNNEI. The CDR3 nucleotides read TGTGCCAGCGAAGGGACCCGTCCCCCTGAAAAACTGTTTTTT. Protein: CASEGTRPPEKLFF.

Points on this clone: Other DNA sequences in this sample translate to the same CDR3. The gene calls are TRBV14 and TRBJ1-2, with a weak D call TRBD1 (6 bases). This CDR3 is built from 13 residues. Trimming removed 1 base at V and 4 bases at J, with 7 bases between. Per the germline V gene, CDR1 is SGHDN and CDR2 is FVKESK. CDR3 nucleotide sequence: TGTGCCAGCAGCCAAGCCAGGGGCTATGGCTACACCTTC. Translation gives CASSQARGYGYTF.

The J gene is TRBJ2-7, the V gene TRBV11-3; D is possibly TRBD1 (6 bases). Between the trimmed V and J ends, which lost 5 bases and 1 base, there was a span of 15 bases. This CDR3 has 15 amino acids. CDR1 is SGHNT, CDR2 YENEEA, per germline. The CDR3: CASSGGHLFSYEQYF. The CDR3 region has the DNA TGTGCCAGCAGCGGGGGACACCTCTTTTCCTACGAGCAGTACTTC. Drawing the rest from reference TRBV11-3 and TRBJ2-7, the complete variable domain is EAGVVQSPRYKIIEKKQPVAFWCNPISGHNTLYWYLQNLGQGPELLIRYENEEAVDDSQLPKDRFSAERLKGVDSTLKIQPAELGDSAVYLCASSGGHLFSYEQYFGPGTRLTVT.

V is TRBV6-5 and J is TRBJ2-3; D remains ambiguous. The CDR3 is 12 residues long. Germline CDR1 MNHEY, CDR2 SVGAGI. The V end lost 7 bases, the J end lost 2 bases, and 7 bases lay between the germline ends. CDR3 residues: CASTADTDTQYF. Written as DNA, the CDR3 is TGTGCCAGCACCGCTGACACAGATACGCAGTATTTT.

This clone was seen just once. V usage is TRBV2 and J usage is TRBJ2-5; 11 positions match TRBD2. This CDR3 has 18 residues. V was pared by 2 bases and J by 1 base, with 9 bases of the junction left unmatched. The germline V gene has CDR1 SNHLY and CDR2 FYNNEI. CDR3 region: CASSEYGRLAGFQETQYF. The CDR3 bases are TGTGCCAGCAGTGAATACGGACGACTAGCGGGGTTCCAAGAGACCCAGTACTTC.

V gene TRBV6-5 combines with J gene TRBJ2-5, with 8 positions matching TRBD1. The CDR3 consists of 15 residues. J was trimmed by 5 bases and V by 5 bases; bases with no gene match: 10. Per the germline V gene, CDR1 is MNHEY and CDR2 is SVGAGI. The DNA for the CDR3 is TGTGCCAGCAGTCCCAGGGGGCGCATTGAGGAGACCCAGTACTTC. Its protein is CASSPRGRIEETQYF.

The chain is built from TRBV29-1 and TRBJ1-4; maybe TRBD1 (5 bases). Per the germline V gene, CDR1 is SQVTM and CDR2 is ANQGSEA. V was cut by 6 bases and J by 3 bases, with 8 bases left in between. This CDR3 is built from 12 residues. This CDR3 reads CSVGRSNEKLFF. Written as DNA, the CDR3 is TGCAGCGTGGGACGTTCTAATGAAAAACTGTTTTTT.

On this clone: The germline gene is not matched at one end of the junction; a read error may be the cause. CDR3 sequence reads: CASSALGGPTDTQYF. The DNA for the CDR3 is TGTGCTAGCAGCGCGCTCGGGGGACCCACAGATACGCAGTATTTT. The chain combines TRBV7-7 with TRBJ2-3; D may be TRBD2 (6 bases). Germline CDR1 SSHAT, CDR2 FNYEAQ (reference sequence). The CDR3 covers 15 residues.

This clone appeared a single time. The chain uses TRBV19 and TRBJ2-3, with D perhaps TRBD2 (7 bases). The CDR3 loop spans 14 amino acids. Germline V gene data show CDR1 as LNHDA and CDR2 as SQIVND (reference sequence). V shed 9 bases and J shed 6 bases, with 19 bases lying between them. CDR3 sequence: CASSDGGPRDTQYF. CDR3 DNA sequence: TGTGCCAGCAGTGACGGGGGGCCCAGGGATACGCAGTATTTT.

This chain links TRBV11-2 with TRBJ1-1; D possibly corresponds to TRBD1 (6 bases). The CDR3 is 14 residues long. In germline, CDR1 is SGHAT, CDR2 FQNNGV. Trimming cost V 3 bases and J 4 bases, with 12 bases left between them. The chain's CDR3 is CASSLSWGATEAFF. CDR3 sequence (DNA): TGTGCCAGCAGCTTGTCATGGGGGGCCACTGAAGCTTTCTTT.

J is TRBJ2-7 and V is TRBV7-2, with 8 bases fitting TRBD1. V gave up 3 bases and J gave up 3 bases; unmatched junction bases: 1. This CDR3 is built from 13 residues. Looked up from germline, CDR1 is SGHTA and CDR2 is FQGNSA. Written as DNA, the CDR3 is TGTGCCAGCAGCTTCGGACAGGGCTACGAGCAGTACTTC. Amino acids: CASSFGQGYEQYF.

The CDR3 region is CASSPDRGGNEQYF. The CDR3 bases are TGTGCCAGCTCACCGGACAGGGGGGGTAACGAGCAGTACTTC. This chain links TRBV18 with TRBJ2-7, with 10 positions matching TRBD1. Germline V gene lookup returns CDR1 KGHSH and CDR2 LQKENI. The CDR3 is made up of 14 amino acids. The junction had 4 bases not matched to a gene; V was cut back by 3 bases and J by 5 bases.

The V and J genes are TRBV19 and TRBJ1-1, with 8 bases aligning to TRBD1. Germline CDR1 is LNHDA and CDR2 is SQIVND (reference sequence). The junction had 2 bases not matched to a gene; V was cut back by 5 bases and J by 0 bases. The CDR3 is 14 residues long. CDR3 sequence: CASSATGVNTEAFF. Here the CDR3 DNA reads TGTGCCAGTAGTGCGACAGGGGTGAACACTGAAGCTTTCTTT. Looking up the rest from reference TRBV19 and TRBJ1-1 gives the full variable domain: DGGITQSPKYLFRKEGQNVTLSCEQNLNHDAMYWYRQDPGQGLRLIYYSQIVNDFQKGDIAEGYSVSREKKESFPLTVTSAQKNPTAFYLCASSATGVNTEAFFGQGTRLTVV.

The chain carries TRBV18 and TRBJ1-4, with D tentatively TRBD1 (6 bases). Trimming shortened V by 3 bases and J by 6 bases, and 14 bases separated the two germline ends. The CDR3 runs to 15 residues. Germline V gene sequence: CDR1 KGHSH, CDR2 LQKENI. Here the CDR3 DNA reads TGTGCCAGCTCACCTCGGGGGGCGGACGATGAAAAACTGTTTTTT. This translates into CASSPRGADDEKLFF.

The chain is built from TRBV6-5 and TRBJ2-1; possible D gene TRBD2, 6 bases. The CDR3 is 13 residues long. Germline-derived CDR1 and CDR2 are MNHEY and SVGAGI. V lost 5 bases to trimming and J lost 3 bases, with 8 bases between them. The CDR3 reads CASSRGVYNEQFF. The CDR3 DNA reads as TGTGCCAGCAGTCGCGGGGTCTACAATGAGCAGTTCTTC.

V is TRBV2 and J is TRBJ2-5, with TRBD2 identical over 7 bases. The germline V gene has CDR1 SNHLY and CDR2 FYNNEI. Trimming at V came to 4 bases and at J to 5 bases, leaving 4 bases not matched to a gene. The CDR3 loop spans 13 amino acids. The CDR3 here is CASSGDYRETQYF. For the CDR3, the DNA is TGTGCCAGCAGTGGGGACTATCGGGAGACCCAGTACTTC.

This clone showed up just a few times. The chain joins TRBV4-2 to TRBJ1-1, with a tentative D call TRBD1 (6 bases). This CDR3 is 15 amino acids long. V dropped 3 bases and J dropped 4 bases, with 15 bases sitting between them. Looked up from germline, CDR1 is LGHNA and CDR2 is YNFKEQ. This CDR3 is CASSHLGGGSTEAFF. DNA for the CDR3: TGTGCCAGCAGCCACCTTGGGGGCGGTAGCACTGAAGCTTTCTTT.

The rearrangement uses TRBV5-1 and TRBJ1-5; possibly TRBD1 for D (5 bases). The V and J ends lost 5 bases and 5 bases respectively, with 8 bases between them. This CDR3 contains 12 residues. Germline loops: CDR1 SGHRS, CDR2 YFSETQ. Written as DNA, the CDR3 is TGCGCCAGCAGTCGGGGGGATCAGCCCCAGCATTTT. Amino acid sequence: CASSRGDQPQHF.

CDR3 DNA: TGTGCCAGCAGAGGGACAGGGGGCTACAATGAGCAGTTCTTC. Translating it yields CASRGTGGYNEQFF. This rearrangement joins TRBV5-6 to TRBJ2-1; TRBD1 agrees at 11 bases. The CDR3 is made up of 14 amino acids. The trim removed 5 bases at V and 3 bases at J, leaving 1 base unmatched. Germline assignment: CDR1 SGHDT and CDR2 YYEEEE.

The J gene is TRBJ2-5, the V gene TRBV7-2, with a possible D match to TRBD2 (7 bases). CDR3 length: 16 residues. The germline V gene has CDR1 SGHTA and CDR2 FQGNSA. Trimming shortened V by 6 bases and J by 6 bases, and 23 bases separated the two germline ends. The chain's CDR3 is CASSKGGMGPGQTQYF. CDR3 sequence (DNA): TGTGCCAGCAGTAAGGGGGGGATGGGTCCAGGGCAGACCCAGTACTTC.

This clone was observed a handful of times. The gene calls are TRBV10-3 and TRBJ1-5, with 8 bases lining up with TRBD1. The CDR3 spans 13 residues. With 6 bases clipped from V and 4 bases from J, the junction kept 2 bases outside the gene matches. The germline V gene has CDR1 ENHRY and CDR2 SYGVKD. CDR3 bases: TGTGCCATCAGGGACAGGGAGAATCAGCCCCAGCATTTT. It yields the protein CAIRDRENQPQHF.

The gene calls are TRBV7-9 and TRBJ2-7; D unresolved. Germline V gives CDR1 SEHNR, CDR2 FQNEAQ (reference sequence). The CDR3 extends over 15 amino acids. V lost 1 base, J lost 2 bases, and 12 bases lay in between. CDR3 amino acids: CASSLEVGTTYEQYF. The CDR3 nucleotides read TGTGCCAGCAGCTTAGAGGTGGGCACGACCTACGAGCAGTACTTC.

The rearrangement links TRBV2 to TRBJ2-3; D not resolved. The CDR3 loop spans 14 amino acids. Germline CDR1 is SNHLY and CDR2 is FYNNEI. The V and J ends lost 3 bases and 2 bases respectively, with 9 bases between them. In nucleotides, the CDR3 is TGTGCCAGCAGTGATTTATCCCCCACAGATACGCAGTATTTT. Protein sequence: CASSDLSPTDTQYF.

The chain is built from TRBV7-9 and TRBJ2-7; 7 bases fit TRBD1. Germline V CDR1 and CDR2: SEHNR, FQNEAQ (reference sequence). This CDR3 comprises 15 residues. V trimming: 1 base; J trimming: 0 bases; junction bases outside the gene matches: 3. In DNA form, the CDR3 reads TGTGCCAGCAGCTTAGACAGGGGAAGCTCCTACGAGCAGTACTTC. It encodes CASSLDRGSSYEQYF.

CDR3 nucleotide sequence: TGTGCCAGCAGTTACTCAGGAGGGCCTGGGGACGAGCAGTACTTC. It encodes CASSYSGGPGDEQYF. The chain uses TRBV6-6 and TRBJ2-7; TRBD2 might be the D (6 bases). Looked up from germline, CDR1 is MNHNY and CDR2 is SVGAGI (reference sequence). The CDR3 runs 15 residues. V was clipped by 0 bases and J by 5 bases, with 14 bases between them.

The V call is TRBV7-8, the J call TRBJ2-1; 14 bases align to TRBD2. Germline V lookup: CDR1 SGHVS, CDR2 FQNEAQ. This CDR3 spans 16 amino acids. V was pared by 3 bases and J by 7 bases, with 5 bases of the junction left unmatched. CDR3 DNA: TGTGCCAGCAGCTTTGCGGGACTAGCGGGGGTTAATGAGCAGTTCTTC. Translating it yields CASSFAGLAGVNEQFF.